Described below is a single T cell receptor (beta chain) sequence and its context. Only a few counts were recorded for this clone. What antigen it recognizes has not been identified. Per-base quality was not reported, and no clone a single base away is much larger than it. The entire amount of isolated RNA was reverse transcribed using the High Capacity cDNA Reverse Transcription Kit, so the sequenced TCRB transcripts were expressed ones. Naive, central memory and regulatory T cell samples underwent deep immunoSEQ sequencing, averaging about 3.5 million total reads per sample. After sorted cells were lysed in RLT buffer, RNA was extracted with DNase-treated RNeasy Micro or Mini kits, with the choice depending on cell number. To prevent cross-contamination, every cell subset was processed on its own, while patient and healthy donor samples were processed together. The immunoSEQ multiplex PCR was used to amplify TCRB sequences from cDNA, generating 87-bp fragments that spanned the CDR3 region. Amplicons were sequenced on the Illumina HiSeq platform. The paper's data handling went like this. Synthetic template baselines were used to correct PCR bias computationally, reads within Hamming distance 2 were collapsed together, and singletons that could not be merged were discarded. Reads were aligned against IMGT to assign V, D and J genes, CDR3 length and insertions or deletions at six rearrangement sites. Within each subset, clonotype counts were normalized to sorted cell number, and only after that were true diversity and Gini coefficients computed with the tcR R package. Repertoire sharing was quantified using the overlap coefficient calculated on TCRB nucleotide sequences. Out-of-frame TCRB sequences from naive cells were analyzed as a proxy for the pre-selection repertoire. The table was pulled from immuneACCESS by TCRdb, which kept in-frame rearrangements only. Such tables lose some clones; where checked, under half of the loss comes from unresolved V genes, and the rest has no known cause. V and J calls and clone size are as listed in that table; D and trimming were resolved from the DNA. The sample table lists roughly 220,000 clones, 16% of them with a count of one. The ten largest make up 0.065% to 0.1% of the sample.

Sequences KGHSH (CDR1) and LQKENI (CDR2) are obtained from the germline V gene. The trim is 1 base for V and 5 bases for J, with a gap of 9 bases between the germline ends. There are 14 amino acids in the CDR3, from cysteine to phenylalanine inclusive. Here the CDR3 DNA is all that survives: 42 bases in frame from base 1. Each donor gave one peripheral blood draw, averaging about 120 mL, which was collected into heparinised tubes. Using a panel that included CD45RO, CCR7, CD25, CD127, CD95 and CD27, naive, central memory, regulatory and stem cell-like memory CD4+ T cells were sorted on a BD FACSAria II. All sorted populations exceeded 98% purity. Right away, PBMCs were isolated by Lymphoprep density gradient centrifugation and were stained directly, with no culture step. So that batch effects would be minimized, each experiment stained and sorted samples in pairs, pairing one healthy donor with one patient.

This specimen comes from a study of beta chain features in type 1 diabetes (dated 2018 in TCRdb). About the study as a whole: No differences in mean age, gender distribution, total cell number or subset yield were found between patients and healthy donors. A total of approximately 110,000,000 sorted cells were examined across all samples, and a strong correlation was observed between cell number per subset and RNA yield. In the study, recently diagnosed type 1 diabetes patients and matched healthy donors were compared on the TCRB repertoires of their sorted circulating CD4+ T cell subsets. Whereas all 30 or so donors provided naive and central memory subsets, regulatory and stem cell-like memory subsets were isolated from just 8 patients and roughly 8 healthy donors. Overall study results and their limits: Because small numbers of individuals were included in the HLA sub-analyses, any influence of HLA type on TCRB rearrangement was left unresolved. Shorter templates might have been favored by PCR, but patient and control samples were amplified and corrected together, so both groups would have been affected equally by any skew. Because cDNA was sequenced instead of genomic DNA, highly expressing activated cells could be over-represented, though the groups showed no difference in activation or CD3 levels. Naive, central memory and regulatory TCRB repertoires appeared to be more similar among patients than among healthy donors. In all four CD4+ subsets, TCRB CDR3 length was moderately but significantly shorter in type 1 diabetes patients. Fewer insertions and more nucleotide deletions at VDJ recombination sites were observed in patients with type 1 diabetes, implying thymic rearrangement abnormalities.

The sequenced material came from naive CD4+ T cells from blood. What this sample's cell subset or site label stands for: true naive CD4+ T cells. Recombination linked TRBV18 to TRBJ2-1, with no confidently assigned D gene. This TCR was sampled from a man aged 25 to 45 with type 1 diabetes. The encoded CDR3 is CASSPLNSNNEQFF. DNA sequence: TGTGCCAGCTCACCACTCAACTCTAACAATGAGCAGTTCTTC.